Listed below are T cell receptor beta chains from one sample, sequenced in a study of T-cell reconstitution after alpha-beta-depleted transplantation in children. In TCRdb, the PCR reads were re-called with MiXCR into one record per CDR3 protein. In the table there are some 520,000 distinct CDR3 sequences, about 33% of which are singletons. This specimen was PBMCs from the stem cell graft donor, taken from the stem cell graft. Every receptor here comes from a human donor who donated a stem cell graft to a child with aplastic anemia. Each CDR3 is given with its conserved first and last residue. A D gene is named only where the DNA matches it firmly. Some rows mark clone size as missing; the rest say once, few, many or name a class of expanded clone.

NA	15	TRBV9	TRBJ2-7	NA	TGTGCCAGCAGCGTAGGATGGGGGTCCTCCTACGAGCAGTACTTC	CASSVGWGSSYEQYF
NA	15	TRBV7-7	TRBJ2-5	TRBD2	TGTGCCAGCAGCTTGGGACTAGCGGGTCCAGAGACCCAGTACTTC	CASSLGLAGPETQYF
NA	16	TRBV5-1	TRBJ2-1	NA	TGCGCCAGCCGCCTCGACGTGGATGGCGCCCCCAATGAGCAGTTCTTC	CASRLDVDGAPNEQFF
NA	16	TRBV7-4	TRBJ2-2	TRBD2	TGTGCCAGCAGGGGTGGTCTAGCGGGAGTTAGCGGGGAGCTGTTTTTT	CASRGGLAGVSGELFF
NA	15	TRBV29-1	TRBJ2-2	NA	TGCAGCGTAAACGACAGGTGGGGGAGCACCGGGGAGCTGTTTTTT	CSVNDRWGSTGELFF
few	15	TRBV12-3/TRBV12-4	TRBJ1-5	NA	TGTGCCAGCAGGAAGACAGAGCCGGTTTTTCAGCCCCAGCATTTT	CASRKTEPVFQPQHF
few	12	TRBV5-1	TRBJ2-1	NA	TGCGCCAGCAGCTGGGCGAGCAATGAGCAGTTCTTC	CASSWASNEQFF
NA	15	TRBV7-8	TRBJ2-1	NA	TGTGCCAGCACCCCCCTGCGGCGTTTTCTCAATGAGCAGTTCTTC	CASTPLRRFLNEQFF
NA	16	TRBV4-1	TRBJ2-1	TRBD2	TGCGCCAGCAGCCAAGACCTAGCGGAATCCTACAATGAGCAGTTCTTC	CASSQDLAESYNEQFF
NA	18	TRBV27	TRBJ2-1	TRBD2	TGTGCCAGCAGTCCGGGACTAGCGGGAGTCCCACTATACAATGAGCAGTTCTTC	CASSPGLAGVPLYNEQFF
once	17	TRBV9	TRBJ2-1	TRBD1	TGTGCCAGCAGCGGGAACCCGGGACAGGGGAACTACAATGAGCAGTTCTTC	CASSGNPGQGNYNEQFF
NA	12	TRBV5-1	TRBJ2-5	NA	TGCGCCAGCAGCGGGACCAGGGAGACCCAGTACTTC	CASSGTRETQYF
few	15	TRBV5-1	TRBJ2-1	NA	TGCGCCAGCAGCTTGGGACCCTACGGGTACAATGAGCAGTTCTTC	CASSLGPYGYNEQFF
few	12	TRBV20-1	TRBJ2-3	NA	TGCAGTGCTAGTGAGCGTGTGAGGACGCAGTATTTT	CSASERVRTQYF
few	14	TRBV15	TRBJ2-1	NA	TGTGCCACCAGCAGAGGATCCTCCTACAATGAGCAGTTCTTC	CATSRGSSYNEQFF
NA	16	TRBV11-1	TRBJ2-5	NA	TGTGCCAGCAGCCGATGGTCCCTGGACAGTAAAGAGACCCAGTACTTC	CASSRWSLDSKETQYF
few	16	TRBV20-1	TRBJ1-3	NA	TGCAGTGCTAGAGATCCGGCACCAAACTCTGGAAACACCATATATTTT	CSARDPAPNSGNTIYF
NA	18	TRBV12-3/TRBV12-4	TRBJ2-5	TRBD2	TGTGCCAGCAGTGCGGGACTAGCGGGAGGCCTGATCCAAGAGACCCAGTACTTC	CASSAGLAGGLIQETQYF
NA	16	TRBV6-2/TRBV6-3	TRBJ2-7	NA	TGTGCCAGCAGCCCAGGTGCGGGTATGAGGAACTACGAGCAGTACTTC	CASSPGAGMRNYEQYF
many	13	TRBV6-6	TRBJ2-5	NA	NA	CASSSSGEETQYF
few	15	TRBV2	TRBJ1-4	NA	TGTGCCAGCAGTGAGGAGACACTACGGGATGAAAAACTGTTTTTT	CASSEETLRDEKLFF
few	13	TRBV30	TRBJ2-2	NA	TGTGCCTCTAGACAGCAATCACGGGGGGAGCTGTTTTTT	CASRQQSRGELFF
NA	15	TRBV2	TRBJ1-4	TRBD1	TGTGCCAGCAGTGCCACAGGGGGCGTTAATGAAAAACTGTTTTTT	CASSATGGVNEKLFF
NA	15	TRBV20-1	TRBJ1-1	TRBD1	TGCAGTGCTATAAGACCGGGACAGAAGAACACTGAAGCTTTCTTT	CSAIRPGQKNTEAFF
NA	11	TRBV28	TRBJ2-3	NA	TGTGCCAGCAGAGACCTCGGAGGGCAGTATTTT	CASRDLGGQYF
few	16	TRBV5-5	TRBJ2-3	NA	TGTGCCAGCAGCGCGGGGTCGGCCAGGGGCTCAGATACGCAGTATTTT	CASSAGSARGSDTQYF
many	13	TRBV12-3/TRBV12-4	TRBJ2-7	NA	TGTGCCAGCAGGGGGGACATGCCTGGAGAGCAGTACTTC	CASRGDMPGEQYF
few	19	TRBV7-2	TRBJ2-6	NA	TGTGCCAGCAGATTGAGCCCTCCGGGAAGAATCTCTGGGGCCAACGTCCTGACTTTC	CASRLSPPGRISGANVLTF
once	16	TRBV12-3/TRBV12-4	TRBJ2-1	TRBD2	TGTGCCAGCAACCATGAGACTAGCGGGAGGTACAATGAGCAGTTCTTC	CASNHETSGRYNEQFF
few	16	TRBV5-1	TRBJ2-5	TRBD1	TGCGCCAGCAGGACAGGACAGGGGGCCCGATTAGAGACCCAGTACTTC	CASRTGQGARLETQYF
NA	17	TRBV7-8	TRBJ2-5	NA	TGTGCCAGCAGCCCTATTTACGGGGGAACCTACCAAGAGACCCAGTACTTC	CASSPIYGGTYQETQYF
NA	15	TRBV9	TRBJ2-5	NA	TGTGCCAGCAGCCCGCGACAGACCCCCCAAGAGACCCAGTACTTC	CASSPRQTPQETQYF
NA	15	TRBV3-1	TRBJ2-3	NA	TGTGCCAGCAGCCAAGATGGGCAGCGTCTAGATACGCAGTATTTT	CASSQDGQRLDTQYF
NA	15	TRBV7-9	TRBJ2-3	TRBD2	TGTGCCAGCAGCGAGACTAGCGGTAACACAGATACGCAGTATTTT	CASSETSGNTDTQYF
NA	14	TRBV29-1	TRBJ2-3	NA	TGCAGCACGGGGACAGTCCTAGCGACAGATACGCAGTATTTT	CSTGTVLATDTQYF
NA	13	TRBV7-2	TRBJ1-4	NA	TGTGCCAGCAGCTTAACGGTGGGGGAAAAACTGTTTTTT	CASSLTVGEKLFF
NA	16	TRBV18	TRBJ2-1	TRBD1	TGTGCCAGCTCAGCAACCGACAGGGGGTCATACAATGAGCAGTTCTTC	CASSATDRGSYNEQFF
NA	16	TRBV11-3	TRBJ2-3	TRBD2	TGTGCCAGCAGCTTCCGAGCGGGAGGGCCCACAGATACGCAGTATTTT	CASSFRAGGPTDTQYF
NA	13	TRBV12-3/TRBV12-4	TRBJ2-1	NA	TGTGCCAGCAGCAGGGACGGGTACAATGAGCAGTTCTTC	CASSRDGYNEQFF
few	15	TRBV9	TRBJ1-5	NA	TGTGCCAGCAGCGTAGAGGGTATCGGGAATCAGCCCCAGCATTTT	CASSVEGIGNQPQHF
few	14	TRBV18	TRBJ2-3	NA	TGTGCCAGCTCATCCTACCGGGGCACAGATACGCAGTATTTT	CASSSYRGTDTQYF
NA	15	TRBV10-3	TRBJ1-4	TRBD1	TGTGCCATCAGTGAGGGGACAGGGATCGGAGAAAAACTGTTTTTT	CAISEGTGIGEKLFF
few	13	TRBV4-3	TRBJ2-5	NA	TGCGCCAGCAGCCAAGGTTACAGAGAGACCCAGTACTTC	CASSQGYRETQYF
NA	15	TRBV10-2	TRBJ2-1	TRBD2	TGCGCCAGCAGTGAGGGACTAGCCATCTACAATGAGCAGTTCTTC	CASSEGLAIYNEQFF